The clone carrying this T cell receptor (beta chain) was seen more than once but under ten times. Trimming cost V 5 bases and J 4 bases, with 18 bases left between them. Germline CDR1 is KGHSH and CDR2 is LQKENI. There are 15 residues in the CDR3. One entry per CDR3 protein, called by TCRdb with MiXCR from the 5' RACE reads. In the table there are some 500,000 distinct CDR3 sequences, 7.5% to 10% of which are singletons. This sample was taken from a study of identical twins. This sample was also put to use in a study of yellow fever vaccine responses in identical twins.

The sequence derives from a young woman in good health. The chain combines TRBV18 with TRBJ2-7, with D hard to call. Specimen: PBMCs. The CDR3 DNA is TGTGCCAGCTCATCAACACCCGCAGTGGAGTACGAGCAGTACTTC. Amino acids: CASSSTPAVEYEQYF. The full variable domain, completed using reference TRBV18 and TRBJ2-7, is NAGVMQNPRHLVRRRGQEARLRCSPMKGHSHVYWYRQLPEEGLKFMVYLQKENIIDESGMPKERFSAEFPKEGPSILRIQQVVRGDSAAYFCASSSTPAVEYEQYFGPGTRLTVT.